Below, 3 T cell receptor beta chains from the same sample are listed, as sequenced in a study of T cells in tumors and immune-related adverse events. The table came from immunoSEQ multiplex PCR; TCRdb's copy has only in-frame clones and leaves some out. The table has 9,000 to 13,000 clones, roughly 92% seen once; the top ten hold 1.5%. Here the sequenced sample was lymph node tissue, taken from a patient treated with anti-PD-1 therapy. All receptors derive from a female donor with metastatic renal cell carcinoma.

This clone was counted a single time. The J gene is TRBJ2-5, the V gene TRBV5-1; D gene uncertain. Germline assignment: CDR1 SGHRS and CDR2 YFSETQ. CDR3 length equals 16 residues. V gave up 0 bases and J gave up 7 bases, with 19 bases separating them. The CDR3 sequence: CASSLAEKLIAPTQYF. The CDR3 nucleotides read TGCGCCAGCAGCTTGGCCGAGAAACTTATTGCACCGACCCAGTACTTC.

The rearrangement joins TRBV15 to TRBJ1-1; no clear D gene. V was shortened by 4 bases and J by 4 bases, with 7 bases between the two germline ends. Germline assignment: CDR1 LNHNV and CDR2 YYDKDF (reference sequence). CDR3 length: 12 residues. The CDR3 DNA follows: TGTGCCACCAGCAACGTGGCCACTGAAGCTTTCTTT. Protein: CATSNVATEAFF.

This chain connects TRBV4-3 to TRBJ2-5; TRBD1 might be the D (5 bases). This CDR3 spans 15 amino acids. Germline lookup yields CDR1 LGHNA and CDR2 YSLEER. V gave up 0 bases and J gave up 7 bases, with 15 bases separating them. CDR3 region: CASSQDWTSRVTQYF. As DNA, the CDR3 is TGCGCCAGCAGCCAAGATTGGACAAGCCGGGTGACCCAGTACTTC.